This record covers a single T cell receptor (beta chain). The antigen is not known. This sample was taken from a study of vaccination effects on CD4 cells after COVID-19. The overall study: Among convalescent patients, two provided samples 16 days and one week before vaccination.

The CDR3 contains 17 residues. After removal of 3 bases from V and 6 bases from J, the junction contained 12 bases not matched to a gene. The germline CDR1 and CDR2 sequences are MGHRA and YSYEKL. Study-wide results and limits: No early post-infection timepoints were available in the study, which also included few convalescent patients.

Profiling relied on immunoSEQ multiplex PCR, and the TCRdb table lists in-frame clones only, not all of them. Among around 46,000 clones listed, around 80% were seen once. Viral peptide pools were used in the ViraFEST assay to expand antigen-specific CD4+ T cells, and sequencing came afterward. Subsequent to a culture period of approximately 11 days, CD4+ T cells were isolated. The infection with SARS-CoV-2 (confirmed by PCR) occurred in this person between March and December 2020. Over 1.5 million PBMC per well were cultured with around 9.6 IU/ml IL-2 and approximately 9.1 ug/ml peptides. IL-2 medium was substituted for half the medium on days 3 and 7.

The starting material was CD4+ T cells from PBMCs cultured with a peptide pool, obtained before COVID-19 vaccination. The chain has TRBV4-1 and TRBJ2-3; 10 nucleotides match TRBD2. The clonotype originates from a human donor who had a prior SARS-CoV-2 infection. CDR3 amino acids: CASSQLVAGGSADTQYF. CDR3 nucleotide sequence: TGCGCCAGCAGCCAGTTAGTAGCGGGAGGCAGCGCGGATACGCAGTATTTT.